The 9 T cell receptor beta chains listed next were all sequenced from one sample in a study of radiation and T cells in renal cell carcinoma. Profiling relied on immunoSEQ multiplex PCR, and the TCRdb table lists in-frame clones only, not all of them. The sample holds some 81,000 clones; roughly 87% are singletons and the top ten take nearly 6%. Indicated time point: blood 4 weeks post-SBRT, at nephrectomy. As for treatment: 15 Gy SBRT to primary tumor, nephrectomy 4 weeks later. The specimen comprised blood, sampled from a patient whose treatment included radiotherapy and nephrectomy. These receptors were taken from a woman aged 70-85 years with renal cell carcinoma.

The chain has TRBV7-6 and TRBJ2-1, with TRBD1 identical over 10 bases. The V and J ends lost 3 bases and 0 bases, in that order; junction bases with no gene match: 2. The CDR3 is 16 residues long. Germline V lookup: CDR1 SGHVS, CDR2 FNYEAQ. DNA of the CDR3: TGTGCCAGCAGCTTCGGACAGGGGGGCTCCTACAATGAGCAGTTCTTC. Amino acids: CASSFGQGGSYNEQFF.

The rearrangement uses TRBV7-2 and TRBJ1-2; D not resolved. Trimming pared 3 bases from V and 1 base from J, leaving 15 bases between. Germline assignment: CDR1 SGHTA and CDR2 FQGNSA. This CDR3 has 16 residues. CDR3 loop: CASSFAQDGGNYGYTF. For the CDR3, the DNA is TGTGCCAGCAGCTTTGCTCAGGATGGCGGTAACTATGGCTACACCTTC. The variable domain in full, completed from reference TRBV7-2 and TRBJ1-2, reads GAGVSQSPSNKVTEKGKDVELRCDPISGHTALYWYRQSLGQGLEFLIYFQGNSAPDKSGLPSDRFSAERTGGSVSTLTIQRTQQEDSAVYLCASSFAQDGGNYGYTFGSGTRLTVV.

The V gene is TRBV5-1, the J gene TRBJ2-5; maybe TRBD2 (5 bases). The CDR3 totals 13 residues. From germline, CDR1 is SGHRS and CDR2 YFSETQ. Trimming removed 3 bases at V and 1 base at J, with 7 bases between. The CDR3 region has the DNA TGCGCCAGCAGCTCAGAGGGCCAAGAGACCCAGTACTTC. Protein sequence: CASSSEGQETQYF.

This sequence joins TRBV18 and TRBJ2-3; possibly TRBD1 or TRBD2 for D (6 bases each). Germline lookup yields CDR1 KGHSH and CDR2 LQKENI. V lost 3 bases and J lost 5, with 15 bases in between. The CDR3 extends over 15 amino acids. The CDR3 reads CASSPKSGAGDTQYF. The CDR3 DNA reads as TGTGCCAGCTCACCCAAATCGGGGGCCGGAGATACGCAGTATTTT.

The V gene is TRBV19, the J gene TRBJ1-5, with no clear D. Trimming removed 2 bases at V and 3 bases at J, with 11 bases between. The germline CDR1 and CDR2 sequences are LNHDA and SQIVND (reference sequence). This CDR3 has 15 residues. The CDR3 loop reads CASSISPGNNQPQHF. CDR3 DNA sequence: TGTGCCAGTAGTATAAGCCCGGGGAACAATCAGCCCCAGCATTTT.

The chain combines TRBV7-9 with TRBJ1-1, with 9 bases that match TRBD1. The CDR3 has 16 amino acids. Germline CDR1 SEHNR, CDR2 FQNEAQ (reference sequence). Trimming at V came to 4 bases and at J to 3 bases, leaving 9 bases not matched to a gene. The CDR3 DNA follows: TGTGCCAGCAGCTCGCGGACAGGGGTGGCGGACACTGAAGCTTTCTTT. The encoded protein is CASSSRTGVADTEAFF.

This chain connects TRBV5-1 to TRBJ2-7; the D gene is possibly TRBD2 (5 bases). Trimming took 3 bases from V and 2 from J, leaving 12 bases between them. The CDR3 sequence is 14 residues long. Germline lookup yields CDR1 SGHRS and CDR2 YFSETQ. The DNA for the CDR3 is TGCGCCAGCAGCTCAACCGGACTCCCCTACGAGCAGTACTTC. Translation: CASSSTGLPYEQYF.

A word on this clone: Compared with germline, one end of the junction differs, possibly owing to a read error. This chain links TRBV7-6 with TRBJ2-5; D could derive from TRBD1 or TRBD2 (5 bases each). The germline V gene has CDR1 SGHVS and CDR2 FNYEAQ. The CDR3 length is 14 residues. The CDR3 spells CASRLGTGYETQYF. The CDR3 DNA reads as TGTGCCAGCAGATTAGGGACCGGGTACGAGACCCAGTACTTC.

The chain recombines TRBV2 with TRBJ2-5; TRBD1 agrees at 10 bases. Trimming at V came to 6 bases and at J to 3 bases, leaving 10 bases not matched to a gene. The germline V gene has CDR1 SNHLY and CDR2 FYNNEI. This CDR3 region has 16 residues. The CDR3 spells CASSNRDRGRKETQYF. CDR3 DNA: TGTGCCAGCAGCAACCGGGACAGGGGAAGAAAAGAGACCCAGTACTTC.